The T cell receptor beta chain described here comes from a study of response to subunit inactivated influenza vaccine. TCRdb re-analysed the RT-PCR reads in MiXCR, keeping a single row per CDR3 protein. The sample has about 650,000 distinct CDR3 sequences, about a sixth seen once. Concerning this clonotype: The antigen remains unidentified.

Study-level results: Authors suggested seasonal influenza vaccinations each recruit few new T cells.

The CDR3 has 20 residues. Trimming cost V 3 bases and J 1 base; bases outside gene matches: 13. The sequence was obtained from a man aged 45-60 years who received an inactivated influenza vaccine. The genes are TRBV12-3 or TRBV12-4 and TRBJ2-2; 11 nucleotides match TRBD2. Sample: PBMCs from blood, taken about 13 days after vaccination. In DNA form, the CDR3 reads TGTGCCAGCAGTTTTTGGTCGCTAGCGGGGGGAAGTAGGAACACCGGGGAGCTGTTTTTT. It is translated as CASSFWSLAGGSRNTGELFF.